The T cell receptor beta chain under discussion was sequenced for a study of metastatic and nonmetastatic thyroid tumors (dated by TCRdb to 2020 to 2021). For context, the study as a whole: For patients with malignant and with benign thyroid disease, the researchers compared repertoires between peripheral blood samples and tumor or nodule tissue samples. General findings and caveats noted by the study authors: In both blood and tumor samples, TCR beta diversity was reported to be significantly higher in malignant tumors than in benign nodules.

Clipping removes 6 bases from V and 6 bases from J, with 7 as the unmatched junction base count. The CDR3 runs 14 amino acids, cysteine and phenylalanine included. The CDR3 DNA has 42 bases and is translated from base 1. In the germline V gene (reference sequence), CDR1 corresponds to WNHNN and CDR2 to SYGVQD. No patient had received any treatment before thyroid surgery. Using T-cell receptor beta sequencing, the researchers looked back retrospectively at clinical samples from patients, gathered between about 2011 and 2018. Library generation was performed with PCR. For sequencing, an Illumina HiSeq 4000 was employed. High-throughput sequencing was used to profile the TCR beta-chain CDR3 region of every patient. From the authors' description of their analysis: Drawing on CDR3 differences between clinicopathological groups, the researchers built a classifier meant to tell apart patients with distant-metastatic papillary thyroid cancer. The Shannon index was used to measure repertoire diversity, and the Morisita-Horn index was used to measure how similar tumor and blood repertoires were. Using fastp trimming at Q25 and MiXCR clonotype assembly, TCRdb reanalyzed the public sequencing data and kept in-frame beta chains. The V and J calls reflect TCRdb's pipeline rather than the authors' work. The sample has roughly 13,000 clones on record, 25% to 35% of them singletons. Roughly 19% of the sample rests with the top ten.

Worth noting for this clone: No cognate antigen has been identified for it. No per-base quality is available; no much larger clone lies one base away.

The rearrangement combines TRBV10-1 with TRBJ2-2; TRBD2 aligns with 7 central bases. This clonotype was obtained from a female donor with papillary thyroid cancer or a benign thyroid nodule (not recorded which). Some clones in this sample may be carry-over from other donors' samples. Sequenced input: tumor tissue. In nucleotides, the sequence is TGCGCCAGCAGCCTTACCGGGGGGTCCGGGGAGCTGTTTTTT. This encodes CASSLTGGSGELFF.